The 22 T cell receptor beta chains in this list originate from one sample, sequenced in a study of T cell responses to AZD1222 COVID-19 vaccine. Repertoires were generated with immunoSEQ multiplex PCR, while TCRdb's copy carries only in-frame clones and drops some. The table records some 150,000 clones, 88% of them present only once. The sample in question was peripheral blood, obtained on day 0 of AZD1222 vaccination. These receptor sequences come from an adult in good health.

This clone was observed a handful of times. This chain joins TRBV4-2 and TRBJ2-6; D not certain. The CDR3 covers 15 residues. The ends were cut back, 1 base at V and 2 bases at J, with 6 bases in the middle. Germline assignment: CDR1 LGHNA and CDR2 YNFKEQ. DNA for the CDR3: TGTGCCAGCAGCCAAGCCATGGCTGGGGCCAACGTCCTGACTTTC. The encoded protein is CASSQAMAGANVLTF.

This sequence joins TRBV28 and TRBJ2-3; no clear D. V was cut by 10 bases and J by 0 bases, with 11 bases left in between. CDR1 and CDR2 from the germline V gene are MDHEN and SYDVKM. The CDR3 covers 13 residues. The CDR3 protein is CATRYTSTDTQYF. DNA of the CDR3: TGTGCCACCCGGTACACTAGCACAGATACGCAGTATTTT.

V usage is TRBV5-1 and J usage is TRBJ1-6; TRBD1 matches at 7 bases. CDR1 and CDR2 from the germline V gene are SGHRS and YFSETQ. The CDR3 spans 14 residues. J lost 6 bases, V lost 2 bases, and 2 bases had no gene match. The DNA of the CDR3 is TGCGCCAGCAGCTTCGACAGGGCTAATTCACCCCTCCACTTT. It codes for CASSFDRANSPLHF.

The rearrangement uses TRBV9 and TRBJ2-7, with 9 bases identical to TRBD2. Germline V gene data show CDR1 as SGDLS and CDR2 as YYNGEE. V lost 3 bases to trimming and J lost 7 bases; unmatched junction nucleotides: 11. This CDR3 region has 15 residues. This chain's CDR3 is CASSDGTSSAQEQYF. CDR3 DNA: TGTGCCAGCAGCGATGGGACTAGCTCGGCCCAAGAGCAGTACTTC.

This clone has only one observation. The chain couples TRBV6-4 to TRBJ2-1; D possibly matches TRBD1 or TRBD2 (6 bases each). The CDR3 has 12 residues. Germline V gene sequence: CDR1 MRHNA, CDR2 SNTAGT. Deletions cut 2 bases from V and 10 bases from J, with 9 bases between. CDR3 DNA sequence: TGTGCCAGCAGTGACCGAGGGGGGGAGCAGTTCTTC. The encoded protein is CASSDRGGEQFF.

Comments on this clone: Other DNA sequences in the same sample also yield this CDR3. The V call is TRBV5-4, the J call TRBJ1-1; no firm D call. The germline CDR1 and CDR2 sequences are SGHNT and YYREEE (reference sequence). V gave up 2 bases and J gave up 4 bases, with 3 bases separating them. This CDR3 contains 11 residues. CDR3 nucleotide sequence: TGTGCCAGCAGCTTCTCCACTGAAGCTTTCTTT. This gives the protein CASSFSTEAFF.

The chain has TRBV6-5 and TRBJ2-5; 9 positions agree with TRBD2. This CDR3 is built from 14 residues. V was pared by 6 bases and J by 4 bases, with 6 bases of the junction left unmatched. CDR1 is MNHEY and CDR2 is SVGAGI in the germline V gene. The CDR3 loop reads CASRPGLAGETQYF. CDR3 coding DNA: TGTGCCAGCAGACCGGGACTAGCAGGAGAGACCCAGTACTTC.

CDR3: CASSTLAGVDEQYF. The CDR3 DNA sequence: TGTGCCAGTAGTACCCTAGCGGGAGTGGACGAGCAGTACTTC. The chain employs TRBV19 and TRBJ2-7; TRBD2 matches 10 bases. Germline values: CDR1 LNHDA, CDR2 SQIVND (reference sequence). This CDR3 spans 14 amino acids. V shed 4 bases, J shed 5 bases, and the junction held 5 bases outside the gene matches.

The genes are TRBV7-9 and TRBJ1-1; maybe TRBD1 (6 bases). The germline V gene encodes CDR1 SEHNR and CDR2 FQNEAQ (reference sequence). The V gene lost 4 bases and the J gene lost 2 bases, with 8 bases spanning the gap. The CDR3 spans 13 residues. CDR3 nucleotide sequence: TGTGCCAGCAGCTCACAGGGAAACACTGAAGCTTTCTTT. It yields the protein CASSSQGNTEAFF.

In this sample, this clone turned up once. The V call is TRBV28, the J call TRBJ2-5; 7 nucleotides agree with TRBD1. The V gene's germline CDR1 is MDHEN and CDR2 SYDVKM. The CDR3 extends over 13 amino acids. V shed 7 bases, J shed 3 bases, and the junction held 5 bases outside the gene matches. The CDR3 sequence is CASTRGTEETQYF. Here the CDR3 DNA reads TGTGCCAGCACCAGGGGGACAGAAGAGACCCAGTACTTC. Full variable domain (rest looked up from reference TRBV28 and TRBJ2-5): DVKVTQSSRYLVKRTGEKVFLECVQDMDHENMFWYRQDPGLGLRLIYFSYDVKMKEKGDIPEGYSVSREKKERFSLILESASTNQTSMYLCASTRGTEETQYFGPGTRLLVL.

The CDR3 reads CASSPTLAGPYEQYF. As DNA, the CDR3 is TGTGCCAGCAGCCCCACACTAGCGGGGCCCTACGAGCAGTACTTC. The chain couples TRBV4-2 to TRBJ2-7; 10 positions agree with TRBD2. V lost 4 bases, J lost 2 bases, and 5 bases stayed unmatched. From germline, CDR1 is LGHNA and CDR2 YNFKEQ. The CDR3 extends over 15 amino acids.

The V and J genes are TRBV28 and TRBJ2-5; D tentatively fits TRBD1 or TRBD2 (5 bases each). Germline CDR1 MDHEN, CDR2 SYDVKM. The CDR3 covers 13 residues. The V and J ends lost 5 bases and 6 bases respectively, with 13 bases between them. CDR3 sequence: CASSPRELKTQYF. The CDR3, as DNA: TGTGCCAGCAGTCCCAGGGAGTTGAAGACCCAGTACTTC.

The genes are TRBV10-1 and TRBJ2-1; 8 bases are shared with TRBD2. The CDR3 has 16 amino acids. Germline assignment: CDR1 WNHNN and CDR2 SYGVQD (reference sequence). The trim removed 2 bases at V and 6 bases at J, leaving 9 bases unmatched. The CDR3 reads CASSEHPAGDINEQFF. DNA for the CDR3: TGCGCCAGCAGTGAGCACCCAGCGGGAGATATCAATGAGCAGTTCTTC.

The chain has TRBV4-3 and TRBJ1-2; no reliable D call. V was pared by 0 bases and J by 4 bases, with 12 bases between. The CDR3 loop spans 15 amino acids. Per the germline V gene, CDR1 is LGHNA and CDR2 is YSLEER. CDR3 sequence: CASSQEGAILYGYTF. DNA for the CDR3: TGCGCCAGCAGCCAAGAGGGAGCGATTCTCTATGGCTACACCTTC.

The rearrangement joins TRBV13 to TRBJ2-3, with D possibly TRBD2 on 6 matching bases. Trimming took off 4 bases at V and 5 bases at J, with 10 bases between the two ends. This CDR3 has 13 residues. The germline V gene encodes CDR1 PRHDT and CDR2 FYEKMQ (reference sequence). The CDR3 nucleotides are TGTGCCAGCAGCTCTCGACTAGTAGATACGCAGTATTTT. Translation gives CASSSRLVDTQYF.

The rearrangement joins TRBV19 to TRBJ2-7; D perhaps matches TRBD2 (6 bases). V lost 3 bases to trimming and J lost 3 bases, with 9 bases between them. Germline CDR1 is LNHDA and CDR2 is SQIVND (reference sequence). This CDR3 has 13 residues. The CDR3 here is CASSITGSYEQYF. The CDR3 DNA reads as TGTGCCAGTAGTATTACCGGGAGCTACGAGCAGTACTTC.

CDR3 loop: CASSPLQINEQFF. Here the CDR3 DNA reads TGTGCCAGCTCACCACTTCAGATCAATGAGCAGTTCTTC. The chain carries TRBV18 and TRBJ2-1; D remains unclear. Germline assignment: CDR1 KGHSH and CDR2 LQKENI. This CDR3 spans 13 amino acids. V was trimmed by 1 base and J by 6 bases, leaving 7 bases between them.

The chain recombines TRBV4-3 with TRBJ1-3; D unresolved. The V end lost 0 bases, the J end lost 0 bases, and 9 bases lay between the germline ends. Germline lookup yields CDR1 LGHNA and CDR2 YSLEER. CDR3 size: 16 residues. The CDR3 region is CASSQDKRDSGNTIYF. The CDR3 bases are TGCGCCAGCAGCCAAGATAAGAGGGACTCTGGAAACACCATATATTTT.

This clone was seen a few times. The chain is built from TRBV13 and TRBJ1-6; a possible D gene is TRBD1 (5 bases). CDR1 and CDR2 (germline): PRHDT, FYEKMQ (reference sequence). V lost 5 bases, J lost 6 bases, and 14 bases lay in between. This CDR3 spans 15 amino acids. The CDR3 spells CASSPPGGANSPLHF. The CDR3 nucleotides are TGTGCCAGCAGCCCCCCCGGGGGAGCTAATTCACCCCTCCACTTT.

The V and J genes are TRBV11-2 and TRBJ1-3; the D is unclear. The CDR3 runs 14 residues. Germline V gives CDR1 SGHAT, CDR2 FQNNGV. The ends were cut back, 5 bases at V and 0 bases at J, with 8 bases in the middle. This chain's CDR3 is CASSLENSGNTIYF. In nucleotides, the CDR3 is TGTGCCAGCAGCCTGGAGAACTCTGGAAACACCATATATTTT.

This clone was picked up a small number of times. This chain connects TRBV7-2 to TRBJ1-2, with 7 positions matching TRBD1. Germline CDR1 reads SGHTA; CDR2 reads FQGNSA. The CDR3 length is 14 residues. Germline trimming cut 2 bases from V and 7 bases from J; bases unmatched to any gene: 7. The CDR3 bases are TGTGCCAGCAGCTTAAACAGGGGCGCCCCTGGCTACACCTTC. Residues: CASSLNRGAPGYTF.

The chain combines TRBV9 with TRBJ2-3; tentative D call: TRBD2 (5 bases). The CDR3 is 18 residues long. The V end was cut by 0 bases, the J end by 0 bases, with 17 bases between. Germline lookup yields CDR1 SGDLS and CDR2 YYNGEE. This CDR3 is CASSVGPSGATSTDTQYF. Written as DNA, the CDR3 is TGTGCCAGCAGCGTAGGCCCCAGCGGAGCAACTAGCACAGATACGCAGTATTTT.